The sequence of this T cell receptor (beta chain) was determined in a study of early T cells in non-severe SARS-CoV-2 infection. Study-level background: It was bulk RNA from unsorted whole blood that was sequenced, and the chains were unpaired.

MiXCR was run by TCRdb on the 5' RACE reads, yielding one entry per CDR3 protein. The sample records 32,000 or so distinct CDR3 sequences, about 6.1% being singletons. This clonotype was recorded a few times. The CDR3 has 13 amino acids. Trimming removed 5 bases from V and 2 bases from J, with 9 bases in between. Germline loops: CDR1 MDHEN, CDR2 SYDVKM. The TCR sequence derives from an adult who was a healthcare worker with PCR-confirmed SARS-CoV-2 infection or an uninfected control (not recorded which). The specimen was whole blood. This sequence joins TRBV28 and TRBJ2-5, with a possible D match to TRBD2 (6 bases). The CDR3 protein is CASSPGGQETQYF. The CDR3, as DNA: TGTGCCAGCAGTCCCGGGGGTCAAGAGACCCAGTACTTC.